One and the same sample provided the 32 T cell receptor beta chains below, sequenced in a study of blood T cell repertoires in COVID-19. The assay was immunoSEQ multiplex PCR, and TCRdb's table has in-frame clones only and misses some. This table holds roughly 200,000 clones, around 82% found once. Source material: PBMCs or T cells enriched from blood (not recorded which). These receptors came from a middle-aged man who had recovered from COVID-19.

This CDR3 reads CASSRSLAGGPGEQFF. In DNA, the CDR3 is TGTGCCAGCAGTCGCTCACTAGCGGGAGGGCCGGGTGAGCAGTTCTTC. The chain couples TRBV11-3 to TRBJ2-1; 13 nucleotides match TRBD2. V shed 6 bases and J 9 bases; nucleotides not matched to a gene: 11. The CDR3 spans 16 residues. Germline V gives CDR1 SGHNT, CDR2 YENEEA. Drawing the rest from reference TRBV11-3 and TRBJ2-1, the complete variable domain is EAGVVQSPRYKIIEKKQPVAFWCNPISGHNTLYWYLQNLGQGPELLIRYENEEAVDDSQLPKDRFSAERLKGVDSTLKIQPAELGDSAVYLCASSRSLAGGPGEQFFGPGTRLTVL.

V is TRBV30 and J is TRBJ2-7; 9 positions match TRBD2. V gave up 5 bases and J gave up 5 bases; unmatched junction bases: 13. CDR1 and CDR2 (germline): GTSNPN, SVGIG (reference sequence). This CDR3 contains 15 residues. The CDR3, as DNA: TGTGCCTGGGGGGGGGCCAGCGGGAGGAGGCACGAGCAGTACTTC. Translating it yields CAWGGASGRRHEQYF.

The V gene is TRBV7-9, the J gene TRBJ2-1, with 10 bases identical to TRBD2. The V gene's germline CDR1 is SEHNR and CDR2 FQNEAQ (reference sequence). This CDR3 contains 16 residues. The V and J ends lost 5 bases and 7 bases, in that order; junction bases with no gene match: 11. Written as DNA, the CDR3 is TGTGCCAGCAGCGAACGTCCGGGACTAGCGCGAAATGAGCAGTTCTTC. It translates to CASSERPGLARNEQFF.

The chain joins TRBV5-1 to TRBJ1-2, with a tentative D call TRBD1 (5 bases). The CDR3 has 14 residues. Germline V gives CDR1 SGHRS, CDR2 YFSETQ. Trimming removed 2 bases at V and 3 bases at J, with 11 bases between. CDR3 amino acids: CASSFDRAYYGYTF. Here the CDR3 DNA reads TGCGCCAGCAGCTTCGACAGAGCTTACTATGGCTACACCTTC.

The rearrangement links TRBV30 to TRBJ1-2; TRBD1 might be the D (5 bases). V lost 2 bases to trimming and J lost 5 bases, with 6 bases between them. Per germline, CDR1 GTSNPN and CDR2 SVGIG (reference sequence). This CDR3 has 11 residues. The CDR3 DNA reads TGTGCCTGGAGTCAGGGATATGGCTACACCTTC. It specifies CAWSQGYGYTF.

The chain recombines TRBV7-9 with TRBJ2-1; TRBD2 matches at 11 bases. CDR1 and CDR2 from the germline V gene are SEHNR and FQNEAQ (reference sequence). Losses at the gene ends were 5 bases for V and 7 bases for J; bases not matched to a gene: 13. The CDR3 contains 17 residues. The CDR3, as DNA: TGTGCCAGCAGCGCGCCATTACTAGCGGGAGTAAGGAATGAGCAGTTCTTC. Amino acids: CASSAPLLAGVRNEQFF.

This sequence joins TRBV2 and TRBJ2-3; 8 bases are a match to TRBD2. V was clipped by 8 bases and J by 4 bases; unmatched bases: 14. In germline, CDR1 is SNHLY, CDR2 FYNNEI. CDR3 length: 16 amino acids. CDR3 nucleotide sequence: TGTGCCAGCGGCTATGCTGGAAGCGGGAGACCAGATACGCAGTATTTT. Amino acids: CASGYAGSGRPDTQYF. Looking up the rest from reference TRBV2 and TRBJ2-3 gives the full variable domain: EPEVTQTPSHQVTQMGQEVILRCVPISNHLYFYWYRQILGQKVEFLVSFYNNEISEKSEIFDDQFSVERPDGSNFTLKIRSTKLEDSAMYFCASGYAGSGRPDTQYFGPGTRLTVL.

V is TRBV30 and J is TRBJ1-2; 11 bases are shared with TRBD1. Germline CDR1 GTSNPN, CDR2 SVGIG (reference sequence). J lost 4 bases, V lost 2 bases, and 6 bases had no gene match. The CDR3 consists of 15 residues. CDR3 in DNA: TGTGCCTGGAGTACCCGGACAGGGGGCTTCTATGGCTACACCTTC. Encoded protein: CAWSTRTGGFYGYTF.

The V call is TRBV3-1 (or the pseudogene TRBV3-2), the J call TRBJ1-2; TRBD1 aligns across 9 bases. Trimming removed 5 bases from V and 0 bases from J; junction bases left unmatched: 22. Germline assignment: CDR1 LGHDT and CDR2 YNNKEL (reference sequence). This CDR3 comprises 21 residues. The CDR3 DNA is TGTGCCAGCAGCGGCGGGCAAATGAGTGAAGACAGGGGGGTTACTAACTATGGCTACACCTTC. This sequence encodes CASSGGQMSEDRGVTNYGYTF.

The chain's CDR3 is CASLEQGVINYGYTF. The CDR3 DNA reads as TGTGCCAGCTTAGAGCAGGGGGTGATTAACTATGGCTACACCTTC. This chain connects TRBV28 to TRBJ1-2, with 7 positions matching TRBD1. Germline CDR1 is MDHEN and CDR2 is SYDVKM. The CDR3 consists of 15 residues. Unmatched junction bases numbered 10, after V lost 8 bases and J lost 1 base.

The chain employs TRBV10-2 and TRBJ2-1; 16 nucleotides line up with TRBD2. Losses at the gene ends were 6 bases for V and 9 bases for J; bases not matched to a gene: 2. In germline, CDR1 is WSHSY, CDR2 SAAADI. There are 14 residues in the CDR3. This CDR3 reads CASRGLAGGIEQFF. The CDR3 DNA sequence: TGCGCCAGCAGGGGACTAGCGGGAGGGATTGAGCAGTTCTTC.

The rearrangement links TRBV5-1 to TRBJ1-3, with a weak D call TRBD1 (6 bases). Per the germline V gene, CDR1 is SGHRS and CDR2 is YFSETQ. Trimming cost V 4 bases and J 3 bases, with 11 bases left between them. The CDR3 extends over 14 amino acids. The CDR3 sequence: CASSDGTLGNTIYF. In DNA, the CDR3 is TGCGCCAGCAGCGACGGGACACTTGGAAACACCATATATTTT. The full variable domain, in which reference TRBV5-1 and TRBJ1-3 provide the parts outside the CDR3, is KAGVTQTPRYLIKTRGQQVTLSCSPISGHRSVSWYQQTPGQGLQFLFEYFSETQRNKGNFPGRFSGRQFSNSRSEMNVSTLELGDSALYLCASSDGTLGNTIYFGEGSWLTVV.

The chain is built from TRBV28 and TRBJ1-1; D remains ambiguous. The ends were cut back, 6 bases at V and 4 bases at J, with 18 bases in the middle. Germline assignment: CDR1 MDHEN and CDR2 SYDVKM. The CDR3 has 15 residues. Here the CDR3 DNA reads TGTGCCAGCAGCCGGAGGGCCCTCGTCGGCACTGAAGCTTTCTTT. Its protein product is CASSRRALVGTEAFF.

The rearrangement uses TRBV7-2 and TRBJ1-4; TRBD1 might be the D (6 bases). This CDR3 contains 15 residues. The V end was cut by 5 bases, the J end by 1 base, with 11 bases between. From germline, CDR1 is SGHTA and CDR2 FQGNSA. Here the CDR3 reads CASSATGKTNEKLFF. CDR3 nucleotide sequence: TGTGCCAGCAGCGCTACAGGGAAAACTAATGAAAAACTGTTTTTT.

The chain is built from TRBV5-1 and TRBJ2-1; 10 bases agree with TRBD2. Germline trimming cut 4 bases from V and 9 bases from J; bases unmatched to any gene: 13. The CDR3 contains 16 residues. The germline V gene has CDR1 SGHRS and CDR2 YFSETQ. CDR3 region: CASSRGLAGDKGEQFF. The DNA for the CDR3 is TGCGCCAGCAGCAGGGGGCTAGCGGGAGATAAAGGTGAGCAGTTCTTC.

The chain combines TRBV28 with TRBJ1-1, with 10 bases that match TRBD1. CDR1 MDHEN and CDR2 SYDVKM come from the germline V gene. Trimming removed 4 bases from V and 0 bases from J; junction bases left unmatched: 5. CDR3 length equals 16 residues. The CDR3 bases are TGTGCCAGCAGTTGGGGACAGGGGATTTTGAACACTGAAGCTTTCTTT. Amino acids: CASSWGQGILNTEAFF.

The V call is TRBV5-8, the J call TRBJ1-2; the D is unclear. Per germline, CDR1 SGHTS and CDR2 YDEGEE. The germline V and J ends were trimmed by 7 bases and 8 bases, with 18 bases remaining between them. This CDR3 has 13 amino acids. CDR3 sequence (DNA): TGTGCCAGCGATTTCGATTACTATACCGGCTACACCTTC. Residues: CASDFDYYTGYTF. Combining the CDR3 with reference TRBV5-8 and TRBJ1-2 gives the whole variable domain EAGVTQSPTHLIKTRGQQATLRCSPISGHTSVYWYQQALGLGLQFLLWYDEGEERNRGNFPPRFSGRQFPNYSSELNVNALELEDSALYLCASDFDYYTGYTFGSGTRLTVV.

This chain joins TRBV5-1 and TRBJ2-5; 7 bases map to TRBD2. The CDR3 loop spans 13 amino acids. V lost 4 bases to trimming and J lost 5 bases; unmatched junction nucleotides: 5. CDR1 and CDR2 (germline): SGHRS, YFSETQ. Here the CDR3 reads CASSLGLDETQYF. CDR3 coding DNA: TGCGCCAGCAGCCTTGGACTAGACGAGACCCAGTACTTC.

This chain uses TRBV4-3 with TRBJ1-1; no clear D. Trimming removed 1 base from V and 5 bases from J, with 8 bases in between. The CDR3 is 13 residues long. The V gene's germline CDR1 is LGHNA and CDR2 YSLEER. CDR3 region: CASSQAYGTEAFF. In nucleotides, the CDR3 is TGCGCCAGCAGCCAAGCGTACGGTACTGAAGCTTTCTTT.

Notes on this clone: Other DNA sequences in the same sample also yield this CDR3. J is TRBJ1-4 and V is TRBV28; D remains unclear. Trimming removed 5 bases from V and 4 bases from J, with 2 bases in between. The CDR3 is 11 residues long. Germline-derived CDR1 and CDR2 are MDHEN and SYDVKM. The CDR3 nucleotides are TGTGCCAGCAGTCTTAATGAAAAACTGTTTTTT. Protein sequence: CASSLNEKLFF. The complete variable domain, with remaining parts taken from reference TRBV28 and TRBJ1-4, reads DVKVTQSSRYLVKRTGEKVFLECVQDMDHENMFWYRQDPGLGLRLIYFSYDVKMKEKGDIPEGYSVSREKKERFSLILESASTNQTSMYLCASSLNEKLFFGSGTQLSVL.

The CDR3: CASSPLKGSGTPIEAFF. The CDR3 nucleotides are TGTGCCAGCAGTCCCCTGAAGGGGTCAGGCACGCCTATTGAAGCTTTCTTT. The gene calls are TRBV6-6 and TRBJ1-1, with D possibly matching TRBD1 (5 bases). Per germline, CDR1 MNHNY and CDR2 SVGAGI (reference sequence). The germline V and J ends were trimmed by 5 bases and 7 bases, with 26 bases remaining between them. CDR3 size: 17 residues.

CDR3 bases: TGTGCCAGCAGCCTCCTGGGGGGGCCGCAAAACACCGGGGAGCTGTTTTTT. The encoded protein is CASSLLGGPQNTGELFF. The chain employs TRBV14 and TRBJ2-2, with D possibly being TRBD2 (7 bases). The V end lost 4 bases, the J end lost 2 bases, and 17 bases lay between the germline ends. Per the germline V gene, CDR1 is SGHDN and CDR2 is FVKESK. This CDR3 spans 17 amino acids.

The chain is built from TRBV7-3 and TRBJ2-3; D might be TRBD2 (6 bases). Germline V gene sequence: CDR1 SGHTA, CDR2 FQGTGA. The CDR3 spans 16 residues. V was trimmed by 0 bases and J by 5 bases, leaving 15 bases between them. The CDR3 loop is CASSLTVSGGGDTQYF. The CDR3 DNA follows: TGTGCCAGCAGCTTAACTGTCTCCGGGGGAGGAGATACGCAGTATTTT.

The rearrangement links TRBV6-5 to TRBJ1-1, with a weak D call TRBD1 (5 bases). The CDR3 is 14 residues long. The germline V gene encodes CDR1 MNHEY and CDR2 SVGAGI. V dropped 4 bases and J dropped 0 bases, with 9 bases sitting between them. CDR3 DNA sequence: TGTGCCAGCAGTTCGACAGCCATGAACACTGAAGCTTTCTTT. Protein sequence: CASSSTAMNTEAFF.

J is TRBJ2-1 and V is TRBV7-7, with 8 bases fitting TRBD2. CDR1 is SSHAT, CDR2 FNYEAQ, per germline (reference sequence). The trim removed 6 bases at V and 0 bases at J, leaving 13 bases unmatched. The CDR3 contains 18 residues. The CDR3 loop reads CASSQQPSSGSSYNEQFF. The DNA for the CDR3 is TGTGCCAGCAGTCAACAACCCTCCAGCGGGAGCTCCTACAATGAGCAGTTCTTC.

The CDR3: CASSGLASTDTQYF. DNA of the CDR3: TGTGCCAGCAGTGGACTAGCTAGCACAGATACGCAGTATTTT. This rearrangement joins TRBV6-2 or TRBV6-3 to TRBJ2-3; 8 nucleotides match TRBD2. The germline V gene encodes CDR1 MNHEY and CDR2 SVGEGT. The J segment lost 0 bases and the V segment lost 5 bases, leaving 1 base of the junction unmatched. This CDR3 spans 14 amino acids.

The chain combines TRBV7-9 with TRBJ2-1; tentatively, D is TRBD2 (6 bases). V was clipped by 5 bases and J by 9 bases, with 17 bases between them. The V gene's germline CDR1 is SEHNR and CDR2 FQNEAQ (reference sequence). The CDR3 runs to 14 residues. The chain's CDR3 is CASSPRSGVSEQFF. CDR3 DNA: TGTGCCAGCAGCCCTCGTTCGGGGGTATCTGAGCAGTTCTTC. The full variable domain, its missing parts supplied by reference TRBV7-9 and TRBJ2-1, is DTGVSQNPRHKITKRGQNVTFRCDPISEHNRLYWYRQTLGQGPEFLTYFQNEAQLEKSRLLSDRFSAERPKGSFSTLEIQRTEQGDSAMYLCASSPRSGVSEQFFGPGTRLTVL.

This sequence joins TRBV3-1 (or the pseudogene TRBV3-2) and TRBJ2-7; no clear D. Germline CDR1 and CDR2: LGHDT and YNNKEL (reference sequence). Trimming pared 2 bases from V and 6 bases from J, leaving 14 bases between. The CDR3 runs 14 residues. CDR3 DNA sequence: TGTGCCAGCAGCCAAACCGGAACGCCGGGCGAGCAGTACTTC. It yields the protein CASSQTGTPGEQYF.

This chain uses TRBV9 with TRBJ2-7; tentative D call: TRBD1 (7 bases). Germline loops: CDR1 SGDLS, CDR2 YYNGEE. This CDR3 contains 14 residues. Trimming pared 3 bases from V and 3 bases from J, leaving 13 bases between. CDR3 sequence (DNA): TGTGCCAGCAGCGAGGGGGGACAGAACTACGAGCAGTACTTC. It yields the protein CASSEGGQNYEQYF.

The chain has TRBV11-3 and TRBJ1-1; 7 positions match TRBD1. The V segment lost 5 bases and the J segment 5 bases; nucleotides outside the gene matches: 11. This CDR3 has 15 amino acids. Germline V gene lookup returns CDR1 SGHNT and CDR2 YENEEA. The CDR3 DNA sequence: TGTGCCAGCAGCGTCAACAGGGGCCGCGGGACTGAAGCTTTCTTT. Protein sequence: CASSVNRGRGTEAFF.

The CDR3 coding sequence is TGTGCCAGCAGTTTCCGGACTAGCGGACGCACAGATACGCAGTATTTT. Amino acids: CASSFRTSGRTDTQYF. This chain uses TRBV7-9 with TRBJ2-3; 10 positions match TRBD2. This CDR3 comprises 16 residues. With V trimmed by 6 bases and J by 1 base, 7 bases remained unmatched. Per germline, CDR1 SEHNR and CDR2 FQNEAQ (reference sequence).

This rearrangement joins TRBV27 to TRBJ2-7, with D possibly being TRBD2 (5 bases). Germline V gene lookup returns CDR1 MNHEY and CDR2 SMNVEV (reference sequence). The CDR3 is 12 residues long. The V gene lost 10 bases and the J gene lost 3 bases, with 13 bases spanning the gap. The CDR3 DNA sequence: TGTGCCAATACTAGAGTAGGCTACGAGCAGTACGTC. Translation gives CANTRVGYEQYV.